This section outlines one TCR beta chain sequence together with its context. These data belong to a study of blood T cell repertoires in COVID-19. About the study: The United States, Italy and Spain provided the acute and convalescent COVID-19 samples. PBMCs, B-cell-depleted T cells, or T cells provided the cDNA or gDNA that made up the material.

Trimming cost V 4 bases and J 8 bases, with 9 bases left between them. The V gene's germline CDR1 is SEHNR and CDR2 FQNEAQ (reference sequence). The CDR3 totals 12 residues. Original handling: It was from reference gene primer amplification that nucleated cell counts were estimated. Sequencing was performed with immunoSEQ multiplex PCR; in TCRdb, only in-frame clones are kept and a portion is missing. That table gives V, J and clone size, and the DNA gave D and trimming. The data contain 130,000 or so clones, roughly four fifths of them seen just once; the ten biggest clones take up 12%. Sequences were obtained from peripheral blood. The chain is built from TRBV7-9 and TRBJ2-1; no definite D call. This clonotype originated in a human donor in a cohort sampled during active COVID-19. CDR3 sequence reads: CASSSSRDEQFF. In DNA, the CDR3 is TGTGCCAGCAGCTCCAGCCGGGATGAGCAGTTCTTC.